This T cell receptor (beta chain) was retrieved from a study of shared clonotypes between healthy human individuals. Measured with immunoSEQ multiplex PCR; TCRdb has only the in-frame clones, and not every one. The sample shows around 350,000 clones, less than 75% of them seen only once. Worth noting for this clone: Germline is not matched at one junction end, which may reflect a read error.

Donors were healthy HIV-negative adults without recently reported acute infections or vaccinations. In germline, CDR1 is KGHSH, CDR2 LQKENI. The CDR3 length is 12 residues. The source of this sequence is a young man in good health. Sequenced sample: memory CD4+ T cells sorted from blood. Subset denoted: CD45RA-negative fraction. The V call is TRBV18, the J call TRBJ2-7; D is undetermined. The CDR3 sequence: CASSSPSDEQYF. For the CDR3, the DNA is TGTGCCAGCTCATCACCTAGTGACGAGCAGTACTTC.